These 4 T cell receptor beta chains were sequenced from one sample in a study of T cells in tuberculosis. Profiled with immunoSEQ multiplex PCR; TCRdb holds only in-frame clones, not every one. This table holds tens of thousands of clones, roughly 95% found once. Material for sequencing was PBMCs. These receptors all stem from a donor aged 5 to 30 with latent tuberculosis or without tuberculosis infection.

The chain carries TRBV11-2 and TRBJ1-5, with 7 positions matching TRBD1. J was trimmed by 5 bases and V by 2 bases; bases with no gene match: 0. Germline V gene lookup returns CDR1 SGHAT and CDR2 FQNNGV. This CDR3 spans 13 amino acids. In nucleotides, the CDR3 is TGTGCCAGCAGCTTAACAGGGGATCAGCCCCAGCATTTT. Translating it yields CASSLTGDQPQHF.

V usage is TRBV9 and J usage is TRBJ2-7, with TRBD2 identical over 8 bases. The CDR3 consists of 15 residues. Germline CDR1 and CDR2: SGDLS and YYNGEE. V shed 0 bases, J shed 0 bases, and the junction held 2 bases outside the gene matches. CDR3 sequence (DNA): TGTGCCAGCAGCGTAGCCGGGACTAGCTCCTACGAGCAGTACTTC. Translating it yields CASSVAGTSSYEQYF.

The V gene is TRBV2, the J gene TRBJ2-1; tentative D call: TRBD1 (6 bases). The CDR3 has 14 residues. V was clipped by 7 bases and J by 1 base, with 11 bases between them. From germline, CDR1 is SNHLY and CDR2 FYNNEI. CDR3 bases: TGTGCCAGCAACGAGAGGGGGTCCTACAATGAGCAGTTCTTC. Amino acids: CASNERGSYNEQFF.

The chain couples TRBV7-9 to TRBJ1-2; 7 bases match TRBD1. The CDR3 runs to 14 residues. V dropped 0 bases and J dropped 5; count of bases not matched to a gene: 3. The germline V gene encodes CDR1 SEHNR and CDR2 FQNEAQ (reference sequence). CDR3 coding DNA: TGTGCCAGCAGCTTAGCCGGGACAGCATATGGCTACACCTTC. Protein product: CASSLAGTAYGYTF.